The rows below give T cell receptor beta chains drawn from one sample of a study of neoadjuvant anti-PD-1 for oral cavity cancer. TCRdb's table, derived via immunoSEQ multiplex PCR, lists solely in-frame clones and lacks some. This table holds 37,000 or so clones, around two fifths found once. Here the sequenced sample was tumor tissue, taken after nivolumab (anti-PD-1) treatment. The receptors were sampled from a person between 40 and 85 years old with oral cavity squamous cell carcinoma. The CDR3 runs from the conserved cysteine through the conserved F or W. A D gene is named only where the DNA matches it firmly. Part of the rows lack a size; the others show once, few, many or a class for expanded clones.

d_gene	abundance	j_gene	v_gene	CDR3nt	CDR3aa
TRBD1	-	TRBJ2-3	TRBV5-1	TGCGCCAGCAGCCCGGGACAGGGCACAGATACGCAGTATTTT	CASSPGQGTDTQYF
TRBD1	-	TRBJ1-4	TRBV5-1	TGCGCCAGCAGCCAGGACCCGACAGGGAAGGAAAAACTGTTTTTT	CASSQDPTGKEKLFF
-	few	TRBJ2-1	TRBV12-2	TGTGCAAGTCGCTTCGGCGCAGTGGTCTCCAATGAGCAGTTCTTC	CASRFGAVVSNEQFF
-	-	TRBJ1-1	TRBV11-1	TGTGCCAGCAGCTGGACTCTTGGTGGGGGTATGGCCACTGAAGCTTTCTTT	CASSWTLGGGMATEAFF
-	-	TRBJ1-5	TRBV6-6	TGTGCCAGCAGCCCGGACGGCCGCAATCAGCCCCAGCATTTT	CASSPDGRNQPQHF
-	-	TRBJ2-7	TRBV6-5	TGTGCCAGCAGTTACGGGAAAACTTACGAGCAGTACTTC	CASSYGKTYEQYF
-	-	TRBJ1-5	TRBV4-1	TGCGCCAGCAGCCAAGATAGCGGTCCAAATATCAATCAGCCCCAGCATTTT	CASSQDSGPNINQPQHF
TRBD1	once	TRBJ2-1	TRBV15	TGTGCCACCAGCAGTTTACCAGGGGGCTCCTACAATGAGCAGTTCTTC	CATSSLPGGSYNEQFF
TRBD1	few	TRBJ1-2	TRBV9	TGTGCCAGCAGCGGCTACGGACAGGGGCTCAACTATGGCTACACCTTC	CASSGYGQGLNYGYTF
TRBD1	few	TRBJ2-2	TRBV5-1	TGCGCCAGCAGCTACGGACAGGGGAACACCGGGGAGCTGTTTTTT	CASSYGQGNTGELFF
TRBD1	many	TRBJ1-2	TRBV11-2	TGTGCCAGCGGCCCGGGACAGCGATATGGCTACACCTTC	CASGPGQRYGYTF